A selection of T cell receptor beta chains follows, all from one sample in a study of memory CD4+ T cells and cytomegalovirus serostatus. Only in-frame clones appear in the TCRdb table, and some are missing; sequencing was by immunoSEQ multiplex PCR. The sample consists of tens of thousands of clones, approximately 80% of them appearing once. Sequenced input: memory CD4+ T cells from blood. The origin of the receptors is an adult in good health and CMV-seropositive. The CDR3 runs from the conserved cysteine through the conserved F or W. The D gene is left open where the match is weak. Only some rows state a clone size, as once, few, many or a class for expanded clones.

size | D | J | V | CDR3 | DNA
- | - | TRBJ1-4 | TRBV5-1 | CASSLAGRNEKLFF | TGCGCCAGCAGCTTGGCCGGACGAAATGAAAAACTGTTTTTT
- | - | TRBJ1-1 | TRBV6-1 | CASTSAPEAFF | TGTGCCAGCACATCAGCGCCTGAAGCTTTCTTT
- | TRBD1 | TRBJ2-1 | TRBV10-3 | CAISESVTGFHNEQFF | TGTGCCATCAGTGAGTCCGTGACAGGGTTCCACAATGAGCAGTTCTTC
- | TRBD1 | TRBJ2-7 | TRBV27 | CASKPNRDRGVEQYF | TGTGCCAGCAAACCAAACCGGGACAGGGGGGTCGAGCAGTACTTC
- | TRBD1 | TRBJ1-2 | TRBV7-9 | CASSLTGGYGYTF | TGTGCCAGCAGCCTCACAGGGGGATATGGCTACACCTTC
once | - | TRBJ1-4 | TRBV2 | CASSELGYEKLFF | TGTGCCAGCAGTGAATTGGGGTATGAAAAACTGTTTTTT
- | - | TRBJ1-5 | TRBV4-1 | CASSQSGGRRPGPQHF | TGCGCCAGCAGCCAATCCGGGGGGCGGCGTCCGGGGCCCCAGCATTTT
- | TRBD2 | TRBJ2-3 | TRBV7-9 | CASSPRTSRSTDTQYF | TGTGCCAGCAGCCCCCGGACTAGCAGGTCCACAGATACGCAGTATTTT
few | - | TRBJ2-7 | TRBV7-3 | CASSRKGRPVSYEQYF | TGTGCCAGCAGCAGAAAAGGCAGACCGGTCTCCTACGAGCAGTACTTC
- | - | TRBJ2-7 | TRBV5-6 | CASRPAGRNSYEQYF | TGTGCCAGCAGACCGGCGGGGCGGAACTCCTACGAGCAGTACTTC
- | - | TRBJ2-5 | TRBV28 | CASKPGGTQETQYF | TGTGCCAGCAAGCCCGGGGGAACGCAAGAGACCCAGTACTTC
- | - | TRBJ2-4 | TRBV5-1 | CASSLGGSFNIQYF | TGCGCCAGCAGCTTGGGGGGCAGTTTTAACATTCAGTACTTC
- | TRBD1 | TRBJ2-3 | TRBV5-6 | CASSSGTGGADTQYF | TGTGCCAGCAGCTCCGGGACAGGGGGCGCAGATACGCAGTATTTT
- | - | TRBJ2-5 | TRBV7-2 | CASSLGSAGETQYF | TGTGCCAGCAGCTTAGGGTCAGCCGGGGAGACCCAGTACTTC
- | TRBD1 | TRBJ2-1 | TRBV4-2 | CASSQDKGQFDNEQFF | TGTGCCAGCAGCCAAGATAAGGGACAGTTCGACAATGAGCAGTTCTTC
once | TRBD2 | TRBJ2-7 | TRBV6-9 | CASSPIAGGKSGWEQYF | TGTGCCAGCAGTCCTATAGCGGGAGGCAAATCAGGTTGGGAGCAGTACTTC
- | - | TRBJ2-3 | TRBV15 | CATSRGLGVGTDTQYF | TGTGCCACCAGCAGAGGACTGGGGGTTGGCACGGATACGCAGTATTTT
- | TRBD1 | TRBJ1-3 | TRBV19 | CASLGGISGNTIYF | TGTGCCAGTTTAGGGGGCATCTCTGGAAACACCATATATTTT
few | - | TRBJ1-6 | TRBV5-4 | CASRGGNSPLHF | TGTGCCAGCAGGGGGGGCAATTCACCCCTCCACTTT
- | TRBD1 | TRBJ1-3 | TRBV29-1 | CSARDRAGNTIYF | TGCAGCGCCCGGGACAGGGCTGGAAACACCATATATTTT
- | TRBD1 | TRBJ2-7 | TRBV29-1 | CSGKGQGDEQYF | TGCAGCGGAAAGGGACAGGGGGACGAGCAGTACTTC
- | - | TRBJ1-6 | TRBV19 | CASSIGGAQSPLHF | TGTGCCAGTAGTATCGGGGGGGCCCAGTCACCCCTCCACTTT
- | TRBD2 | TRBJ2-2 | TRBV4-1 | CASSPLGRGANTGELFF | TGCGCCAGCAGCCCGCTGGGGCGGGGGGCGAACACCGGGGAGCTGTTTTTT
once | - | TRBJ2-2 | TRBV21-1 | CASSKKPENSNTGELFF | TGTGCCAGCAGCAAAAAGCCGGAAAACTCGAACACCGGGGAGCTGTTTTTT
- | TRBD1 | TRBJ2-7 | TRBV19 | CASSRSRDSGYEQYF | TGTGCCAGTAGTAGGTCCCGGGACAGCGGCTACGAGCAGTACTTC
once | - | TRBJ1-5 | TRBV19 | CASSMVPLHGQPQHF | TGTGCCAGTAGTATGGTTCCGCTTCATGGGCAGCCCCAGCATTTT
- | - | TRBJ2-4 | TRBV11-1 | CASSLDLRDLQYF | TGTGCCAGCAGCTTAGATCTCCGGGACCTCCAGTACTTC
few | - | TRBJ1-1 | TRBV4-3 | CASSQESGDTEAFF | TGCGCCAGCAGCCAAGAATCAGGGGACACTGAAGCTTTCTTT
- | TRBD1 | TRBJ2-2 | TRBV19 | CASSRDRYTGELFF | TGTGCCAGTAGCCGGGACAGGTACACCGGGGAGCTGTTTTTT
- | TRBD1 | TRBJ1-5 | TRBV15 | CATSRRKGAGSNQPQHF | TGTGCCACCAGTCGAAGAAAGGGGGCTGGTAGCAATCAGCCCCAGCATTTT
- | - | TRBJ1-6 | TRBV19 | CASSRQGNLNSPLHF | TGTGCCAGTAGTAGGCAGGGAAACCTGAATTCACCCCTCCACTTT
few | - | TRBJ1-4 | TRBV6-6 | CASSYRPNEKLFF | TGTGCCAGCAGTTACCGTCCCAATGAAAAACTGTTTTTT
- | TRBD1 | TRBJ2-2 | TRBV19 | CASSPTGRVGELFF | TGTGCCAGTAGTCCGACAGGGCGGGTCGGGGAGCTGTTTTTT
once | - | TRBJ1-4 | TRBV5-1 | CASSDRITGTGEKLFF | TGCGCCAGCAGCGATCGGATTACAGGGACGGGTGAAAAACTGTTTTTT
- | - | TRBJ1-2 | TRBV5-5 | CASSRGDHGYTF | TGTGCCAGCAGCCGGGGGGACCATGGCTACACCTTC
- | - | TRBJ2-7 | TRBV5-1 | CASSLFRGSYEQYF | TGCGCCAGCAGCCTCTTCCGGGGCTCCTACGAGCAGTACTTC
- | - | TRBJ1-5 | TRBV29-1 | CSVGEHQPQHF | TGCAGCGTTGGGGAGCATCAGCCCCAGCATTTT
many | - | TRBJ1-5 | TRBV19 | CASSISRDPKRDQPQHF | TGTGCCAGTAGTATTTCCCGGGACCCCAAACGGGATCAGCCCCAGCATTTT
- | - | TRBJ2-3 | TRBV6-1 | CATSPELGADTQYF | TGTGCCACAAGCCCCGAATTAGGCGCAGATACGCAGTATTTT
- | - | TRBJ1-2 | TRBV5-4 | CASSLDQDRTTYGYTF | TGTGCCAGCAGCCTAGACCAGGACAGAACAACCTATGGCTACACCTTC
- | - | TRBJ1-1 | TRBV21-1 | CASSTGQGALCTEAFF | TGTGCCAGCAGCACCGGACAGGGGGCGCTTTGTACTGAAGCTTTCTTT
- | TRBD2 | TRBJ2-3 | TRBV7-2 | CASSLVDGRAADTQYF | TGTGCCAGCAGCTTAGTTGACGGGAGGGCCGCAGATACGCAGTATTTT
few | - | TRBJ2-7 | TRBV25-1 | CASSPNAGTVYEQYF | TGTGCCAGCAGTCCCAACGCGGGTACGGTCTACGAGCAGTACTTC
- | TRBD1 | TRBJ2-7 | TRBV10-3 | CAITGTASYEQYF | TGTGCCATCACCGGGACAGCCTCCTACGAGCAGTACTTC
- | TRBD1 | TRBJ1-2 | TRBV5-6 | CASSLVGTGKGRGYTF | TGTGCCAGCAGCTTGGTAGGGACAGGGAAGGGACGAGGCTACACCTTC
medium-sized | TRBD2 | TRBJ2-3 | TRBV4-2 | CASSQERNLAGGADTQYF | TGTGCCAGCAGCCAAGAGAGGAATCTAGCGGGGGGAGCAGATACGCAGTATTTT
- | - | TRBJ2-2 | TRBV28 | CASRSSQGHTGELFF | TGTGCCAGCAGGTCGAGTCAGGGGCACACCGGGGAGCTGTTTTTT
- | TRBD2 | TRBJ2-5 | TRBV2 | CASSPGTSGGQETQYF | TGTGCCAGCAGCCCCGGGACTAGCGGGGGCCAAGAGACCCAGTACTTC
- | TRBD1 | TRBJ1-1 | TRBV19 | CASSTARGRLGEAFF | TGTGCCAGTAGCACCGCCAGGGGGAGGTTGGGTGAAGCTTTCTTT
- | - | TRBJ2-7 | TRBV5-6 | CASIIYPGSIYEQYF | TGTGCCAGCATAATCTACCCCGGGAGTATCTACGAGCAGTACTTC
- | TRBD1 | TRBJ2-7 | TRBV7-2 | CASSSPGGWGEQYF | TGTGCCAGCAGCTCTCCAGGGGGATGGGGCGAGCAGTACTTC
- | - | TRBJ1-4 | TRBV5-4 | CASSLGTANEKLFF | TGTGCCAGCAGCTTAGGGACGGCTAATGAAAAACTGTTTTTT
- | - | TRBJ1-2 | TRBV7-2 | CASSFDSKYGYTF | TGTGCCAGCAGCTTCGACAGTAAATATGGCTACACCTTC
- | TRBD2 | TRBJ2-7 | TRBV7-9 | CASSLGLGTSMGNEQYF | TGTGCCAGCAGCTTAGGATTGGGGACTAGTATGGGAAACGAGCAGTACTTC
- | - | TRBJ2-7 | TRBV19 | CASSYTRGDRKTYEQYF | TGTGCCAGTAGTTACACCCGGGGGGACAGGAAAACCTACGAGCAGTACTTC